These 20 T cell receptor beta chains originate from one sample sequenced in a study of T cells in localized non-small cell lung cancer. TCRdb's copy holds only in-frame clones and misses some; the assay was immunoSEQ multiplex PCR. This repertoire shows roughly 1,100 clones, 31% found once; its top ten account for about 30%. The sequences come from normal lung tissue next to the tumor, collected before any cancer treatment. These receptor sequences come from a male donor at least 60 years old with stage II lung adenocarcinoma.

The rearrangement uses TRBV30 and TRBJ1-1, with D possibly being TRBD1 (6 bases). The germline V gene has CDR1 GTSNPN and CDR2 SVGIG (reference sequence). The CDR3 extends over 14 amino acids. V gave up 1 base and J gave up 10 bases, with 19 bases separating them. CDR3 coding DNA: TGTGCCTGGAGTGCCGGATCAGGGGTTTTTGGAGCTTTCTTT. The encoded protein is CAWSAGSGVFGAFF.

This clone was counted only a few times. The CDR3 DNA reads as TGTGCCAGCAGCGAGTGGCAGAGAGCTGGTGAAGCTTTCTTT. Encoded protein: CASSEWQRAGEAFF. This chain joins TRBV2 and TRBJ1-1, with D unclear. CDR1 and CDR2 from the germline V gene are SNHLY and FYNNEI. CDR3 length equals 14 residues. V was shortened by 6 bases and J by 7 bases, with 18 bases between the two germline ends.

The rearrangement uses TRBV19 and TRBJ2-2, with D possibly being TRBD1 or TRBD2 (5 bases each). Germline CDR1 reads LNHDA; CDR2 reads SQIVND (reference sequence). CDR3 length: 13 amino acids. V was cut by 6 bases and J by 7 bases, with 12 bases left in between. CDR3 in DNA: TGTGCCAGTAGATCTGGGGGTGGCGGGGAGCTGTTTTTT. Translation gives CASRSGGGGELFF.

V gene TRBV25-1 combines with J gene TRBJ1-1; 8 bases fit TRBD1. J was trimmed by 1 base and V by 8 bases; bases with no gene match: 6. CDR1 and CDR2 (germline): MGHDK, SYGVNS. The CDR3 is 14 residues long. The CDR3: CASGRQGPNTEAFF. Here the CDR3 DNA reads TGTGCCAGCGGGCGACAGGGGCCGAACACTGAAGCTTTCTTT. The complete variable domain, with remaining parts taken from reference TRBV25-1 and TRBJ1-1, reads EADIYQTPRYLVIGTGKKITLECSQTMGHDKMYWYQQDPGMELHLIHYSYGVNSTEKGDLSSESTVSRIRTEHFPLTLESARPSHTSQYLCASGRQGPNTEAFFGQGTRLTVV.

This clone is medium-sized within its sample. The rearrangement uses TRBV6-8 and TRBJ1-5, with D possibly being TRBD1 (6 bases). Germline-derived CDR1 and CDR2 are MNHGY and SAAAGT. The V and J ends lost 8 bases and 2 bases respectively, with 10 bases between them. The length of the CDR3 is 13 residues. CDR3 in amino acids: CASAGVGNQPQHF. The CDR3 DNA reads as TGTGCCAGCGCAGGGGTTGGCAATCAGCCCCAGCATTTT.

This clone was found a few times. The chain combines TRBV9 with TRBJ1-3; possibly TRBD1 for D (6 bases). The CDR3 totals 17 residues. Trimming stripped 4 bases from V and 0 bases from J, with 17 bases between. Germline V gene sequence: CDR1 SGDLS, CDR2 YYNGEE. The CDR3 reads CASSYLTGIGSGNTIYF. Here the CDR3 DNA reads TGTGCCAGCAGCTATTTAACAGGGATCGGCTCTGGAAACACCATATATTTT. Full variable domain (rest looked up from reference TRBV9 and TRBJ1-3): DSGVTQTPKHLITATGQRVTLRCSPRSGDLSVYWYQQSLDQGLQFLIQYYNGEERAKGNILERFSAQQFPDLHSELNLSSLELGDSALYFCASSYLTGIGSGNTIYFGEGSWLTVV.

In DNA, the CDR3 is TGTGCCAGCAGTCCGCGGCAGGGATTGTACGAGCAGTACTTC. Translated: CASSPRQGLYEQYF. The chain carries TRBV28 and TRBJ2-7, with D perhaps TRBD1 (5 bases). Looked up from germline, CDR1 is MDHEN and CDR2 is SYDVKM. The CDR3 totals 14 residues. Trimming removed 5 bases from V and 4 bases from J, with 15 bases in between.

The rearrangement joins TRBV11-3 to TRBJ2-5; 16 bases agree with TRBD2. Germline V lookup: CDR1 SGHNT, CDR2 YENEEA. The CDR3 runs 15 residues. V lost 8 bases, J lost 5 bases, and 5 bases stayed unmatched. In DNA form, the CDR3 reads TGTGCCAGCGGGACTAGCGGGAGGGTTGGGGAGACCCAGTACTTC. Protein: CASGTSGRVGETQYF.

This clone counts as medium-sized (0.01 to 0.1%). The rearrangement links TRBV6-8 to TRBJ2-2; 9 positions agree with TRBD1. Trimming removed 6 bases from V and 8 bases from J; junction bases left unmatched: 7. The CDR3 is 14 amino acids. Germline values: CDR1 MNHGY, CDR2 SAAAGT. CDR3 sequence: CASRPGQGRGELFF. In nucleotides, the CDR3 is TGTGCCAGCAGGCCGGGACAGGGCAGAGGGGAGCTGTTTTTT.

CDR3 amino acids: CSLQGKENTEAFF. The DNA for the CDR3 is TGCAGCTTACAGGGGAAAGAGAACACTGAAGCTTTCTTT. The gene calls are TRBV29-1 and TRBJ1-1, with 7 bases matching TRBD1. Germline assignment: CDR1 SQVTM and CDR2 ANQGSEA. This CDR3 is 13 amino acids long. V was pared by 8 bases and J by 1 base, with 7 bases of the junction left unmatched.

The rearrangement joins TRBV19 to TRBJ2-1; the D gene is possibly TRBD1 (5 bases). Germline CDR1 is LNHDA and CDR2 is SQIVND (reference sequence). This CDR3 spans 14 amino acids. V shed 3 bases and J shed 5 bases, with 11 bases lying between them. The CDR3 DNA is TGTGCCAGTAGTATTTCGACAGTCAACAATGAGCAGTTCTTC. Its translation: CASSISTVNNEQFF.

The chain uses TRBV6-8 and TRBJ1-4; D is unresolved. The ends were cut back, 4 bases at V and 0 bases at J, with 9 bases in the middle. The CDR3 covers 15 residues. In germline, CDR1 is MNHGY, CDR2 SAAAGT. DNA of the CDR3: TGTGCCAGCAGTTTCCGGACGGCAACTAATGAAAAACTGTTTTTT. Amino acid sequence: CASSFRTATNEKLFF.

CDR3 amino acids: CASSIRTGKAFF. CDR3 bases: TGTGCCAGTAGTATACGGACAGGGAAAGCTTTCTTT. The chain is built from TRBV19 and TRBJ1-1; 8 nucleotides agree with TRBD1. The CDR3 has 12 amino acids. Germline CDR1 and CDR2: LNHDA and SQIVND (reference sequence). V lost 2 bases and J lost 9; bases outside the gene matches: 2.

This clone is large. The rearrangement uses TRBV11-3 and TRBJ1-4, with D possibly matching TRBD1 (6 bases). V lost 3 bases to trimming and J lost 6 bases, with 11 bases between them. Germline V CDR1 and CDR2: SGHNT, YENEEA. This CDR3 has 14 amino acids. The CDR3 DNA follows: TGTGCCAGCAGCTTGGGGGGCAGATATGAAAAACTGTTTTTT. Amino acid sequence: CASSLGGRYEKLFF. The complete variable domain, with remaining parts taken from reference TRBV11-3 and TRBJ1-4, reads EAGVVQSPRYKIIEKKQPVAFWCNPISGHNTLYWYLQNLGQGPELLIRYENEEAVDDSQLPKDRFSAERLKGVDSTLKIQPAELGDSAVYLCASSLGGRYEKLFFGSGTQLSVL.

This clone is labeled large. V is TRBV6-8 and J is TRBJ2-1; D unresolved. The CDR3 is made up of 13 amino acids. From germline, CDR1 is MNHGY and CDR2 SAAAGT. V lost 6 bases and J lost 6, with 12 bases in between. CDR3 sequence: CASSWSLGNEQFF. DNA for the CDR3: TGTGCCAGCAGCTGGTCCTTAGGCAATGAGCAGTTCTTC.

The chain is built from TRBV4-1 and TRBJ1-2, with 7 bases aligning to TRBD1. The CDR3 has 12 amino acids. Per germline, CDR1 MGHRA and CDR2 YSYEKL. V lost 3 bases, J lost 8 bases, and 3 bases stayed unmatched. CDR3 sequence: CASSHAQGGYTF. DNA for the CDR3: TGCGCCAGCAGCCATGCACAGGGGGGCTACACCTTC.

This clone was picked up a small number of times. This chain joins TRBV11-3 and TRBJ2-6; D is perhaps TRBD1 (5 bases). V gave up 2 bases and J gave up 2 bases, with 7 bases separating them. Germline V lookup: CDR1 SGHNT, CDR2 YENEEA. The CDR3 spans 15 residues. The CDR3 here is CASSLQGTGANVLTF. DNA of the CDR3: TGTGCCAGCAGCTTACAGGGTACTGGGGCCAACGTCCTGACTTTC.

V gene TRBV6-8 combines with J gene TRBJ1-2, with 8 bases identical to TRBD1. Germline-derived CDR1 and CDR2 are MNHGY and SAAAGT. The CDR3 contains 15 residues. With V trimmed by 7 bases and J by 6 bases, 13 bases remained unmatched. The CDR3 nucleotides are TGTGCCAGCACCCTCAGGGGGCAGGTATCTCATGGCTACACCTTC. Encoded protein: CASTLRGQVSHGYTF.

V and J are TRBV15 and TRBJ2-7, with TRBD1 matching over 8 bases. The trim removed 2 bases at V and 7 bases at J, leaving 7 bases unmatched. The CDR3 sequence is 14 residues long. In germline, CDR1 is LNHNV, CDR2 YYDKDF (reference sequence). The CDR3, as DNA: TGTGCCACCAGCAGACTCCTGGACAGGGCGGAGCAGTACTTC. Encoded protein: CATSRLLDRAEQYF.

In this sample, this clone is large (0.1 to 1%). The chain couples TRBV6-8 to TRBJ2-5; 9 bases are a match to TRBD1. CDR1 and CDR2 (germline): MNHGY, SAAAGT. The V and J ends lost 9 bases and 2 bases, in that order; junction bases with no gene match: 10. This CDR3 contains 15 residues. CDR3 in amino acids: CASHWTGESQETQYF. The CDR3 DNA reads as TGTGCCAGTCACTGGACAGGGGAATCACAAGAGACCCAGTACTTC.